The clone carrying this TCR beta chain was detected only a few times. As yet, its antigen is unknown. The data are from a study of human T cells and chemical hapten exposure. General observations from the study: Relative to controls, expanded TCRs formed significantly more large CDR3 similarity clusters.

The time point is: patch test 1, 2 weeks after DPC sensitization. As to treatment: therapeutic diphenylcyclopropenone sensitization with weekly scalp DPC. Blood draws preceded each patch test application. As the library was built, unique molecular identifiers were attached to individual cDNA molecules. TCRdb analysed the RACE reads with MiXCR anew, one entry per CDR3 protein. Here the sample spans roughly 200,000 distinct CDR3 sequences, approximately 20% being singletons. The CDR3 runs 12 residues. With 6 bases removed from V and 6 bases from J, the gap between germline ends came to 12 bases. Germline values: CDR1 SQVTM, CDR2 ANQGSEA.

The genes are TRBV29-1 and TRBJ2-1; no clear D. The sequence was obtained from a woman between 50 and 59 years old with alopecia areata. Some clones in this sample may be carry-over from other donors' samples. The sequenced sample was whole blood, obtained in connection with sensitization to the hapten diphenylcyclopropenone (DPC). The CDR3 sequence is CSVPRSPNEQFF. In DNA form, the CDR3 reads TGCAGCGTCCCCCGGAGTCCCAATGAGCAGTTCTTC.